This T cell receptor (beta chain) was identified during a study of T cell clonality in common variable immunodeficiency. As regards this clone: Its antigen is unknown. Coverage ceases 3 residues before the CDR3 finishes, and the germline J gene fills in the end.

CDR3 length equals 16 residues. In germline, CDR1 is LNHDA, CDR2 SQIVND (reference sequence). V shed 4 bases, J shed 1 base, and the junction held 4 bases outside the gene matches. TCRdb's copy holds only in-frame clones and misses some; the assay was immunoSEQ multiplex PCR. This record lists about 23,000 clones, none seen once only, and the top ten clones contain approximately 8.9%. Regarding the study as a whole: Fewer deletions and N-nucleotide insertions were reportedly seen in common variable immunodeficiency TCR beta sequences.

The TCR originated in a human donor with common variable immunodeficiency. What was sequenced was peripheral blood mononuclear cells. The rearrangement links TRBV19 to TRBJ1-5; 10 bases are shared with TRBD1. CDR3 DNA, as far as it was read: TGTGCCAGTAGTAGACAGGGGGCGCAGAGCAATCAGCCC. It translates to CASSRQGAQSNQP. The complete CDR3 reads CASSRQGAQSNQPQHF.